This TCR beta chain is drawn from a study of T cell repertoires in cytomegalovirus infection (dated by TCRdb to 2018 to 2020). A note on the overall study: Recently identified HLA-C-restricted CMV epitopes, whose presentation resists viral immunomodulation, were targeted by peptide stimulations together with well-studied HLA-B-restricted epitopes. Donor HLA type was relevant to the analysis, as public TCR beta signatures indicated carriage of CMV infection together with the matching HLA type. Overall results and qualifications from the work: The ex vivo response was dominated by HLA-C-restricted CMV-specific TCR beta clonotypes, which also provided the single most frequent clonotype in two of eight donors. Cumulative frequency of public TCR beta family members discriminated carriers of CMV infection plus the relevant HLA type in this cohort and an independent roughly 320-donor cohort.

What this sample's treatment or condition label stands for: in vitro stimulation with specific CMV peptide epitopes to enrich CMV-specific T cells. Reads for this sample came from an Illumina HiSeq 1500. The raw public data were reprocessed by TCRdb itself: fastp quality trimming at Q25, MiXCR clonotype calling, in-frame beta chains only. One record per CDR3 amino acid sequence lists the most common genes and DNA. The sample contains 800,000 to 950,000 distinct CDR3 sequences, approximately 30% of them found a single time. 9.5% to 15% of the sample rests with the top ten. The CDR3, cysteine through phenylalanine, is 16 amino acids long. This entry keeps only the CDR3 DNA: 48 bases, framed from base 1. The trim is 5 bases for V and 4 bases for J, with a gap of 17 bases between the germline ends. The germline V gene provides CDR1 SGHTA and CDR2 FQGNSA. This clonotype was seen ten or more times. Its antigen is not yet known. There are no base qualities to consult, and no much larger clone falls within one base.

The receptor was isolated from a human donor in good health (CMV status not recorded). Some clones in this sample may be carry-over from other donors' samples. This specimen was cultured CD8+ T cells from PBMCs, taken from culture after CMV antigen stimulation. The V gene is TRBV7-2 and the J gene is TRBJ2-2; the D gene assignment is ambiguous. The DNA reads as follows: TGTGCCAGCAGCCCCGTCCCGCATAAAGTCACCGGGGAGCTGTTTTTT. This translates into CASSPVPHKVTGELFF.